This TCR beta chain was observed in a study of blood T cell repertoires in COVID-19. Background on the study: Acute and convalescent COVID-19 specimens originated in the United States, Italy and Spain. Sample material is recorded as cDNA or gDNA derived from T cells, B-cell-depleted T cells, or PBMCs.

Between the trimmed V and J ends, which lost 6 bases and 2 bases, there was a span of 14 bases. CDR3 size: 15 residues. In the authors' workflow: Reference gene primer amplification yielded estimated nucleated cell counts. The repertoire was sequenced with immunoSEQ multiplex PCR; TCRdb's copy has only in-frame clones and lacks some. V and J calls and clone size are given by that table; D and trimming were obtained from the DNA. The sample has over 150,000 clones, 87% seen once. The chain joins TRBV23-1 to TRBJ2-1, with D possibly TRBD1 on 6 matching bases. TRBV23-1 is an ORF for which the function is uncertain. The sequence came from a woman aged 18-30 years who had recovered from COVID-19. Material for sequencing was peripheral blood. CDR3 protein: CASSPAGAPYNEQFF. The CDR3 DNA follows: TGCGCCAGCAGCCCCGCAGGGGCGCCCTACAATGAGCAGTTCTTC.